This T cell receptor (beta chain) was obtained from a study of identifying expanded T cells in peripheral blood (dated by TCRdb to between 2017 and 2020). Turning to the overall study: Four technical replicates, made by sequencing separate aliquots from the same pool of genomic DNA, were compared pairwise.

The CDR3 sequence holds 11 residues, the cysteine and phenylalanine included. Only the CDR3 part of the read is kept: 33 bases, read in frame from the first base. At the junction V is shortened by 6 bases and J by 10 bases, with 7 bases in between. In the germline V gene, CDR1 corresponds to MNHNS and CDR2 to SASEGT. Note on this clone: The antigen it binds to is not known. No much larger clone exists at a distance of one base, and base qualities are not known.

No immune events, such as infections, were documented for the healthy donors during the collection period. Healthy-donor blood repertoires served as a training cohort to calibrate time-dependent variance in a beta-binomial model of T-cell clone differential abundance. The training cohort included approximately 10 healthy donors, of whom 3 were female and 7 were male. On average the donors were approximately 40 years old, and their ages spanned roughly 25 to 70 years. Whole blood from each healthy donor was obtained from a commercial supplier and was collected at three time points roughly 13 days apart. Genomic DNA was extracted from unsorted whole blood for immunosequencing. The immunoSEQ Assay, which uses bias-controlled multiplex PCR amplification of genomic DNA, was used to profile TCRbeta CDR3 regions. Per the source publication's procedure: The absolute abundance of each unique TCRbeta CDR3 region was quantified after sequences were collapsed and filtered. Differential abundance was assessed using a binomial (Fisher-equivalent) model and a beta-binomial model in which time-dependent variance fitted from healthy donors was added. Clones with fewer than 5 combined templates were removed, and a clone was called differentially abundant if the clone's Benjamini-Hochberg FDR was below 0.01. Using the form v = (b*log(k)+a)^2, the beta-binomial variance was modeled as a function of the total template count across the two samples. As stored in TCRdb, this immuneACCESS dataset retains in-frame rearrangements with V and J assigned. A fraction of the clones does not appear; measured against another copy, unresolved V genes explain less than half of the discrepancy, and the remainder lacks a known reason. Clonal size and the V and J genes are those of that table, whereas D and trimming came from the DNA. In all, the sample holds about 94,000 clones, and approximately 86% of those were seen once. Approximately 5% of the sample rests with the top ten.

Points the paper makes about the study in general: About 1.2 differentially abundant clones were flagged by the binomial model between technical replicates, whereas about 16 and 20 were flagged over roughly two weeks and four weeks, respectively. Both the number of clones called differentially abundant and the false-positive rate were significantly reduced by the beta-binomial model across all healthy-donor time intervals. The authors expected that biological variance in healthy repertoires might rise further over much longer intervals, such as months to years. Variance in clone template counts between approximately two-week samples significantly increased with total template count across all healthy donors.

The sequence joins TRBV6-1 to TRBJ1-6; no D segment can be confidently identified. Sequenced sample: blood. The sequence was collected from a person aged 18 to 75 in good health. Read as DNA, the sequence is TGTGCCAGCAGCGTCTTGTCACCCCTCCACTTT. Its amino acids are CASSVLSPLHF.